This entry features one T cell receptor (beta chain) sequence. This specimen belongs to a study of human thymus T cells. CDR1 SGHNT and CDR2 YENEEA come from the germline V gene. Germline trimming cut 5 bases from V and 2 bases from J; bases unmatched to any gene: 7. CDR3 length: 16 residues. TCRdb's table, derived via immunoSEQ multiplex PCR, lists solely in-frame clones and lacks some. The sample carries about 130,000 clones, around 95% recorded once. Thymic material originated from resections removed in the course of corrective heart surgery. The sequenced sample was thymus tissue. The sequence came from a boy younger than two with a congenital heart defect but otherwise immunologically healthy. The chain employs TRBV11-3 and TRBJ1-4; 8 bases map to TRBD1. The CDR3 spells CASSEDREPTNEKLFF. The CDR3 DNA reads TGTGCCAGCAGCGAGGACAGGGAACCCACTAATGAAAAACTGTTTTTT.